This entry features one TCR beta chain sequence. Antigen: not known. Trimming cost V 2 bases and J 3 bases, with 13 bases left between them. CDR1 is LNHDA, CDR2 SQIVND, per germline (reference sequence). The CDR3 extends over 15 amino acids. The data were taken from a study of T cells in localized non-small cell lung cancer. General study results and limits: Longer survival (overall) was linked to higher T cell density in blood. Appearing in adjacent lung were a median about 57 of the top 100 tumor clones. T cell clonality was highest in uninvolved adjacent lung, above tumor. Because sequencing included only one region (of the tumor), heterogeneity remains possible.

Profiled with immunoSEQ multiplex PCR; TCRdb holds only in-frame clones, not every one. The sample shows around 25,000 clones, 85% to 90% of them seen only once. The sample consisted of peripheral blood, taken before any cancer treatment. This receptor was taken from a woman between 40 and 69 years old with stage I lung adenocarcinoma. The chain carries TRBV19 and TRBJ1-2; D perhaps matches TRBD1 (5 bases). CDR3 in DNA: TGTGCCAGTAGTATATCTGGGGGTCGTGACTATGGCTACACCTTC. It specifies CASSISGGRDYGYTF.